These T cell receptor beta chains were read from a single sample in a study of cytomegalovirus exposure and HLA in healthy donors. The protocol was immunoSEQ multiplex PCR, while the TCRdb copy is restricted to in-frame clones and leaves out a portion. Among about 120,000 clones listed, over 65% were seen once. The sequencing input was PBMCs. The source of these receptors is a woman aged 30 to 39 in good health and CMV-seropositive. Both conserved end residues are part of each CDR3. D genes are given only for firm matches. Expanded clones are given a class, and other clones once, few, many or no size at all.

v_gene	abundance	d_gene	j_gene	CDR3aa	CDR3nt
TRBV5-6	.	TRBD1	TRBJ2-7	CASSSGTGRYEQYF	TGTGCCAGCAGCTCGGGGACAGGGAGGTACGAGCAGTACTTC
TRBV28	once	.	TRBJ1-1	CASSLGGGNTEAFF	TGTGCCAGCAGTTTGGGAGGGGGGAACACTGAAGCTTTCTTT
TRBV27	.	.	TRBJ2-7	CASSLNPLSYEQYF	TGTGCCAGCAGTCTAAACCCCCTCTCCTACGAGCAGTACTTC
TRBV2	once	TRBD1	TRBJ1-3	CASSERQGDTIYF	TGTGCCAGCAGTGAACGGCAGGGGGACACCATATATTTT
TRBV6-1	.	TRBD1	TRBJ1-2	CATNGRGTGGSYTF	TGTGCCACAAACGGGAGGGGGACAGGGGGCAGCTACACCTTC
TRBV7-2	.	.	TRBJ2-1	CASSFTRGTYNEQFF	TGTGCCAGCAGCTTTACCCGCGGAACCTACAATGAGCAGTTCTTC
TRBV6-6	few	.	TRBJ2-3	CASSYRSSSTDTQYF	TGTGCCAGCAGTTACAGGAGTTCTAGCACAGATACGCAGTATTTT
TRBV9	few	.	TRBJ1-2	CASSVEPEVYGYTF	TGTGCCAGCAGCGTAGAGCCCGAGGTTTATGGCTACACCTTC
TRBV5-4	few	.	TRBJ2-1	CASSQDPGVSSSYNEQFF	TGTGCCAGCAGCCAAGATCCGGGGGTTAGCAGCTCCTACAATGAGCAGTTCTTC
TRBV15	.	.	TRBJ1-4	CATSTQRTVANEKLFF	TGTGCCACCAGCACTCAAAGGACAGTAGCTAATGAAAAACTGTTTTTT
TRBV28	.	TRBD1	TRBJ2-3	CASRPRQGEWGSTDTQYF	TGTGCCAGCAGACCTCGACAGGGGGAGTGGGGAAGCACAGATACGCAGTATTTT
TRBV5-4	few	.	TRBJ2-6	CASSWAGRTGANVLTF	TGTGCCAGCAGCTGGGCGGGGAGAACTGGGGCCAACGTCCTGACTTTC
TRBV4-2	.	.	TRBJ2-5	CASSQVQQETQYF	TGTGCCAGCAGCCAAGTACAGCAAGAGACCCAGTACTTC
TRBV7-9	.	.	TRBJ2-3	CASSPGQPGTDTQYF	TGTGCCAGCAGCCCGGGACAACCTGGAACAGATACGCAGTATTTT
TRBV7-2	.	TRBD1	TRBJ2-7	CASSRDRWSYEQYF	TGTGCCAGCAGCCGGGACAGGTGGTCCTACGAGCAGTACTTC
TRBV6-1	.	.	TRBJ1-5	CASSEGLWAGPSNQPQHF	TGTGCCAGCAGTGAAGGACTGTGGGCAGGGCCGAGTAATCAGCCCCAGCATTTT
TRBV18	.	TRBD2	TRBJ2-5	CASSPTGGRETQYF	TGTGCCAGCTCACCGACGGGGGGACGGGAGACCCAGTACTTC
TRBV7-2	.	TRBD2	TRBJ2-3	CASSLRTSGVDTQYF	TGTGCCAGCAGCTTACGGACTAGCGGGGTGGATACGCAGTATTTT
TRBV7-2	.	.	TRBJ1-2	CASSLSSTVPQGYTF	TGTGCCAGCAGCTTAAGTTCCACAGTTCCTCAGGGCTACACCTTC
TRBV19	.	TRBD2	TRBJ2-3	CASAGGDTDTQYF	TGTGCCAGTGCTGGGGGGGACACAGATACGCAGTATTTT
TRBV7-3	.	TRBD1	TRBJ2-1	CASGTGNNEQFF	TGTGCCAGCGGGACAGGGAACAATGAGCAGTTCTTC
TRBV7-9	once	TRBD1	TRBJ2-3	CASNALWAGGRDTQYF	TGTGCCAGCAACGCCTTGTGGGCAGGGGGCAGAGATACGCAGTATTTT
TRBV28	.	TRBD1	TRBJ1-6	CASRTGDDSPLHF	TGTGCCAGCAGAACAGGGGATGATTCACCCCTCCACTTT
TRBV10-3	few	.	TRBJ1-3	CAIRASGNTIYF	TGTGCCATCAGGGCCTCTGGAAACACCATATATTTT
TRBV29-1	.	.	TRBJ2-5	CSVRAGRQWETQYF	TGCAGCGTTAGGGCAGGGCGCCAATGGGAGACCCAGTACTTC
TRBV10-3	.	TRBD1	TRBJ2-7	CAIKEGQGVVYEQYF	TGTGCCATCAAGGAAGGGCAGGGGGTAGTCTACGAGCAGTACTTC
TRBV4-1	.	TRBD1	TRBJ2-7	CASSGRQGQGTYEQYF	TGCGCCAGCAGCGGGCGACAGGGGCAGGGGACCTACGAGCAGTACTTC
TRBV7-9	.	.	TRBJ2-7	CASSLRQGSEQYF	TGTGCCAGCAGCTTAAGGCAGGGATCGGAGCAGTACTTC
TRBV7-8	.	TRBD1	TRBJ1-2	CASSQDRALYGYTF	TGTGCCAGCAGCCAGGACAGGGCCCTATATGGCTACACCTTC